This TCR beta chain was recovered during a study of cytomegalovirus exposure and HLA in healthy donors. Whole-study results and caveats: Another analysis was done later, and it associated 16,951 TCR beta sequences with HLA alleles at 0.05 false discovery rate. Reports state that TCR beta sequences accurately predicted most subjects' HLA-A and HLA-B alleles.

Germline lookup yields CDR1 SGHTA and CDR2 FQGNSA. This CDR3 contains 14 residues. A multiplex PCR was run with 60 Vbeta primers and 13 Jbeta primers. Method: immunoSEQ multiplex PCR; TCRdb's copy keeps in-frame clones and lacks some. The sample lists 110,000 to 150,000 clones, about 80% occurring once. This clone was recorded a few times. The antigen is not known. At one boundary the junction diverges from the germline segment, which might be a read error. The TCR comes from a male donor in good health and CMV-seronegative. The material sequenced was PBMCs. This chain uses TRBV7-2 with TRBJ1-2; the match to TRBD1 covers 9 bases. The DNA for the CDR3 is TGTGCCAGCAGCCCGGGACAGGGTAACGATGGCTACACCTTC. It yields the protein CASSPGQGNDGYTF.